One sample yielded the 18 T cell receptor beta chains listed below, sequenced in a study of blood T cell repertoires in COVID-19. Assay used: immunoSEQ multiplex PCR; TCRdb lists only in-frame clones, some missing. Here the sample spans 300,000 to 350,000 clones, about 88% being singletons. Sequencing was done on a sample of PBMCs or T cells enriched from blood (not recorded which). The receptors were sampled from a woman in her twenties or thirties who had been exposed to COVID-19.

The chain links TRBV5-1 to TRBJ2-7; a possible D gene is TRBD1 (5 bases). The ends were cut back, 0 bases at V and 6 bases at J, with 13 bases in the middle. Per germline, CDR1 SGHRS and CDR2 YFSETQ. There are 14 residues in the CDR3. In DNA, the CDR3 is TGCGCCAGCAGCTTGGAACAGGCGAGCCTCGAGCAGTACTTC. Translation: CASSLEQASLEQYF. The whole variable domain, filled in from reference TRBV5-1 and TRBJ2-7, reads KAGVTQTPRYLIKTRGQQVTLSCSPISGHRSVSWYQQTPGQGLQFLFEYFSETQRNKGNFPGRFSGRQFSNSRSEMNVSTLELGDSALYLCASSLEQASLEQYFGPGTRLTVT.

This clone was counted once. This rearrangement joins TRBV10-3 to TRBJ2-7; D might be TRBD2 (5 bases). The germline V and J ends were trimmed by 6 bases and 2 bases, with 17 bases remaining between them. The germline V gene encodes CDR1 ENHRY and CDR2 SYGVKD. CDR3 length: 15 residues. The DNA of the CDR3 is TGTGCCATCAGGGATGGACTGGGCCTGACCTACGAGCAGTACTTC. This sequence encodes CAIRDGLGLTYEQYF.

The CDR3, as DNA: TGTGCCAGCAGTTACGGGGGGAATGAGCAGTTCTTC. Protein sequence: CASSYGGNEQFF. The J gene is TRBJ2-1, the V gene TRBV6-5, with a weak D call TRBD2 (6 bases). CDR1 is MNHEY, CDR2 SVGAGI, per germline. CDR3 size: 12 residues. Deletions cut 2 bases from V and 7 bases from J, with 6 bases between.

The rearrangement joins TRBV7-3 to TRBJ1-1; 7 bases fit TRBD1. The germline gives CDR1 SGHTA, CDR2 FQGTGA. This CDR3 is 14 amino acids long. Trimming cost V 5 bases and J 0 bases; bases outside gene matches: 3. The CDR3 loop reads CASSTGQMNTEAFF. In DNA form, the CDR3 reads TGTGCCAGCAGCACGGGACAGATGAACACTGAAGCTTTCTTT.

The rearrangement links TRBV19 to TRBJ2-7, with D tentatively TRBD1 (5 bases). Germline CDR1 reads LNHDA; CDR2 reads SQIVND (reference sequence). Trimming pared 9 bases from V and 2 bases from J, leaving 14 bases between. This CDR3 is 13 amino acids long. CDR3 coding DNA: TGTGCCAGCCTCTCCAGGGAAACCTACGAGCAGTACTTC. Protein: CASLSRETYEQYF.

This clone was picked up one time. CDR3 amino acids: CASSPGGLAGRNEQFF. DNA of the CDR3: TGTGCCAGCAGCCCGGGAGGACTAGCGGGACGCAATGAGCAGTTCTTC. The chain is built from TRBV9 and TRBJ2-1; 12 nucleotides match TRBD2. The CDR3 covers 16 residues. The ends lost 4 bases at V and 6 bases at J; junction bases unmatched: 8. The V gene's germline CDR1 is SGDLS and CDR2 YYNGEE.

Details on this clone: One end of the junction does not line up with germline, which may come from a read error. The gene calls are TRBV3-1 (or the pseudogene TRBV3-2) and TRBJ2-7; the D gene is possibly TRBD1 (5 bases). CDR1 and CDR2 from the germline V gene are LGHDT and YNNKEL (reference sequence). The CDR3 totals 13 residues. This CDR3 is CASSQDWGGAVNF. CDR3 sequence (DNA): TGTGCCAGCAGCCAAGACTGGGGTGGGGCAGTTAACTTC.

About this clone: Other nucleotide sequences in the sample specify the same CDR3. The chain joins TRBV19 to TRBJ1-5, with 8 bases fitting TRBD1. The CDR3 consists of 13 residues. V lost 4 bases, J lost 5 bases, and 1 base stayed unmatched. CDR1 and CDR2 from the germline V gene are LNHDA and SQIVND (reference sequence). CDR3 in DNA: TGTGCCAGTAGTACACAGGGGGATCAGCCCCAGCATTTT. It translates to CASSTQGDQPQHF.

Written as DNA, the CDR3 is TGTGCCAGCAGTGTACAGGGGCCTTCACCCCTCCACTTT. Translating gives CASSVQGPSPLHF. This chain links TRBV28 with TRBJ1-6; 7 bases are shared with TRBD1. The V segment lost 5 bases and the J segment 9 bases; nucleotides outside the gene matches: 4. Germline loops: CDR1 MDHEN, CDR2 SYDVKM. The CDR3 has 13 amino acids.

This clone showed up just once. This chain joins TRBV5-1 and TRBJ2-3; 9 positions agree with TRBD1. The germline CDR1 and CDR2 sequences are SGHRS and YFSETQ. The CDR3 sequence is 13 residues long. V gave up 9 bases and J gave up 2 bases; unmatched junction bases: 4. The DNA of the CDR3 is TGCGCCACGGGACAGGGAGACACAGATACGCAGTATTTT. Translation: CATGQGDTDTQYF.

CDR3 nucleotides: TGTGCCAGCAGGCGGGAGGTATCCTACAATGAGCAGTTCTTC. This codes for CASRREVSYNEQFF. The rearrangement joins TRBV27 to TRBJ2-1, with 8 bases that match TRBD2. The CDR3 runs 14 residues. The germline V gene has CDR1 MNHEY and CDR2 SMNVEV (reference sequence). Trimming removed 6 bases from V and 1 base from J; junction bases left unmatched: 2.

V gene TRBV11-2 combines with J gene TRBJ1-5; weak D call: TRBD1 (5 bases). This CDR3 has 17 residues. Germline CDR1 SGHAT, CDR2 FQNNGV. V lost 9 bases, J lost 2 bases, and 23 bases lay in between. The chain's CDR3 is CARAPGDLGFGNQPQHF. For the CDR3, the DNA is TGTGCCAGGGCCCCGGGGGACTTGGGGTTTGGCAATCAGCCCCAGCATTTT.

The rearrangement uses TRBV28 and TRBJ1-5, with 9 nucleotides matching TRBD1. The CDR3 consists of 14 residues. V was pared by 6 bases and J by 3 bases, with 3 bases of the junction left unmatched. The germline gives CDR1 MDHEN, CDR2 SYDVKM. As DNA, the CDR3 is TGTGCCAGCAGGAGGGACAGGGACAATCAGCCCCAGCATTTT. It yields the protein CASRRDRDNQPQHF.

This clone came up once. The genes are TRBV10-1 and TRBJ2-2; D may be TRBD2 (6 bases). The V and J ends lost 7 bases and 7 bases respectively, with 19 bases between them. This CDR3 is 15 amino acids long. CDR1 is WNHNN and CDR2 is SYGVQD in the germline V gene (reference sequence). The CDR3 nucleotides read TGCGCCAGCACCTTCGCAGGGAGGCGGGGCGGGGAGCTGTTTTTT. Its protein is CASTFAGRRGGELFF.

The chain combines TRBV12-3 or TRBV12-4 with TRBJ2-7, with 15 bases identical to TRBD2. The CDR3 is made up of 13 amino acids. Losses at the gene ends were 6 bases for V and 11 bases for J; bases not matched to a gene: 5. The CDR3 DNA is TGTGCCAGCAGCCCCCGGACTAGCGGGAGGGAGTACTTC. It encodes CASSPRTSGREYF.

This chain connects TRBV6-5 to TRBJ1-2, with D possibly matching TRBD1 (5 bases). V lost 6 bases, J lost 8 bases, and 19 bases lay in between. Germline values: CDR1 MNHEY, CDR2 SVGAGI. CDR3 size: 14 residues. The chain's CDR3 is CASRTAPTDVGYTF. The DNA for the CDR3 is TGTGCCAGCAGGACCGCCCCGACAGACGTAGGCTACACCTTC.

The V gene is TRBV6-2 or TRBV6-3, the J gene TRBJ2-7, with 9 bases fitting TRBD2. Per the germline V gene, CDR1 is MNHEY and CDR2 is SVGEGT. Trimming at V came to 4 bases and at J to 1 base, leaving 5 bases not matched to a gene. This CDR3 is 15 amino acids long. CDR3 sequence reads: CASSSFLAGSYEQYF. The DNA of the CDR3 is TGTGCCAGCAGTTCTTTCCTAGCGGGGTCCTACGAGCAGTACTTC.

The chain has TRBV9 and TRBJ2-3, with D unclear. The CDR3 has 15 amino acids. Germline V gene data show CDR1 as SGDLS and CDR2 as YYNGEE. Trimming removed 3 bases from V and 0 bases from J, with 11 bases in between. In DNA form, the CDR3 reads TGTGCCAGCAGCGGTAGAGTCTCTAGCACAGATACGCAGTATTTT. Residues: CASSGRVSSTDTQYF.